This TCR beta chain was identified during a study of cytomegalovirus exposure and HLA in healthy donors. The study, taken as a whole, reports: CMV antigen specificity was confirmed in vitro for three CMV-associated chains. Cytomegalovirus association was assigned to 150 to 200 TCR beta chains.

Concerning this clone: Its antigen remains unidentified.

PCR used 60 Vbeta primers and 13 Jbeta primers. The assay was immunoSEQ multiplex PCR, and TCRdb's table has in-frame clones only and misses some. The sample has some 130,000 clones, approximately 71% seen once. All donors participated as healthy donors of bone marrow. The sequence derives from a young man in good health and CMV-seronegative. The sequenced sample consisted of PBMCs.

CDR3 region: CASSSGTSGSGTDTQYF. DNA for the CDR3: TGCGCCAGCAGCTCCGGGACTAGCGGGAGCGGGACAGATACGCAGTATTTT. The V gene is TRBV5-1, the J gene TRBJ2-3, with 14 bases aligning to TRBD2. The CDR3 contains 17 residues. Trimming at V came to 3 bases and at J to 3 bases, leaving 6 bases not matched to a gene. CDR1 is SGHRS and CDR2 is YFSETQ in the germline V gene.